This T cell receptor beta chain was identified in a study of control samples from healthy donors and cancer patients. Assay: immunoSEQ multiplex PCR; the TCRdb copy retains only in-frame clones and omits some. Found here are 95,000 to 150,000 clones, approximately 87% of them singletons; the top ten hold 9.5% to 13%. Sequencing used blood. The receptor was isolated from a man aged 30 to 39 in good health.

The CDR3 loop is CASSIRDRANYGYEQYF. CDR3 coding DNA: TGTGCCAGCAGCATAAGGGACAGGGCTAATTACGGCTACGAGCAGTACTTC. The rearrangement joins TRBV21-1 to TRBJ2-7; TRBD1 is the table's D call, not checked against the DNA. TRBV21-1 is classified as a pseudogene. This CDR3 spans 17 amino acids.